The 22 T cell receptor beta chains reported below all come from one sample, sequenced in a study of shared clonotypes between healthy human individuals. Using immunoSEQ multiplex PCR, the repertoire was profiled, and TCRdb retains in-frame clones only, with some absent. The sample has some 2.1 million clones, about 95% seen once; the top ten hold around 0.13%. Sequenced input: naive CD4+ T cells sorted from blood. Documented subset: CD45RA+ positively selected. These receptors all stem from a man aged 18 to 29 in good health.

The chain links TRBV7-8 to TRBJ1-2, with a tentative D call TRBD1 (6 bases). Deletions cut 2 bases from V and 4 bases from J, with 11 bases between. CDR3 length: 14 amino acids. CDR1 and CDR2 (germline): SGHVS, FQNEAQ. CDR3 sequence (DNA): TGTGCCAGCAGCTTAAGGGACACCATCTATGGCTACACCTTC. This sequence encodes CASSLRDTIYGYTF.

On this clone: The identical CDR3 is also encoded by other nucleotide sequences in the sample. The V gene is TRBV5-1, the J gene TRBJ2-7; 9 bases are a match to TRBD1. Germline CDR1 is SGHRS and CDR2 is YFSETQ. With 1 base clipped from V and 4 bases from J, the junction kept 3 bases outside the gene matches. The CDR3 has 14 amino acids. The CDR3 DNA follows: TGCGCCAGCAGCTTGACAGGGGGCGGGTACGAGCAGTACTTC. Its translation: CASSLTGGGYEQYF.

This chain uses TRBV7-9 with TRBJ2-3; D not resolved. The CDR3 consists of 15 residues. Germline V gene lookup returns CDR1 SEHNR and CDR2 FQNEAQ (reference sequence). V gave up 1 base and J gave up 0 bases, with 8 bases separating them. CDR3 in amino acids: CASSLGGISTDTQYF. The CDR3 DNA reads TGTGCCAGCAGCTTAGGCGGTATTAGCACAGATACGCAGTATTTT.

This chain connects TRBV5-4 to TRBJ1-2; D call uncertain. The V gene's germline CDR1 is SGHNT and CDR2 YYREEE (reference sequence). CDR3 length: 13 amino acids. The V gene lost 1 base and the J gene lost 8 bases, with 12 bases spanning the gap. The CDR3 sequence: CASSLRLREGYTF. DNA for the CDR3: TGTGCCAGCAGCTTGAGACTACGGGAGGGCTACACCTTC.

The chain recombines TRBV18 with TRBJ2-2; a weak D match, TRBD2 (6 bases). The CDR3 has 15 residues. Germline V gene sequence: CDR1 KGHSH, CDR2 LQKENI. V was shortened by 5 bases and J by 4 bases, with 14 bases between the two germline ends. The CDR3 sequence: CASSVAARGTGELFF. In DNA, the CDR3 is TGTGCCAGCTCAGTAGCGGCTAGGGGCACCGGGGAGCTGTTTTTT.

The V and J genes are TRBV4-2 and TRBJ2-5, with D unresolved. Germline V gene data show CDR1 as LGHNA and CDR2 as YNFKEQ. The V and J ends lost 1 base and 1 base respectively, with 7 bases between them. The CDR3 runs to 14 residues. The CDR3 loop is CASSQGGPQETQYF. The CDR3, as DNA: TGTGCCAGCAGCCAAGGGGGTCCCCAAGAGACCCAGTACTTC.

The genes are TRBV11-2 and TRBJ1-2; the D is unclear. V lost 0 bases and J lost 5, with 13 bases in between. The CDR3 covers 15 residues. Germline V gives CDR1 SGHAT, CDR2 FQNNGV. The CDR3: CASSLDGPDLYGYTF. CDR3 DNA: TGTGCCAGCAGCTTAGACGGGCCAGATCTATATGGCTACACCTTC.

V usage is TRBV6-1 and J usage is TRBJ2-7; D is possibly TRBD1 (5 bases). The CDR3 contains 15 residues. The germline CDR1 and CDR2 sequences are MNHNS and SASEGT. The V and J ends lost 4 bases and 0 bases respectively, with 13 bases between them. The DNA for the CDR3 is TGTGCCAGCAGTGTTACAGGTGGATACTCCTACGAGCAGTACTTC. As protein: CASSVTGGYSYEQYF.

CDR3 residues: CASSPDRVGNTIYF. The CDR3 DNA sequence: TGTGCCAGCTCACCGGACAGGGTTGGAAACACCATATATTTT. The V call is TRBV18, the J call TRBJ1-3; 8 bases are a match to TRBD1. The CDR3 loop spans 14 amino acids. Germline values: CDR1 KGHSH, CDR2 LQKENI. Losses at the gene ends were 3 bases for V and 3 bases for J; bases not matched to a gene: 1.

In nucleotides, the CDR3 is TGTGCCTGGAGTGTACTTAATGGGGTGAACACTGAAGCTTTCTTT. Encoded protein: CAWSVLNGVNTEAFF. The chain couples TRBV30 to TRBJ1-1; D ambiguous. Per germline, CDR1 GTSNPN and CDR2 SVGIG (reference sequence). The CDR3 length is 15 residues. Trimming cost V 0 bases and J 0 bases, with 11 bases left between them.

The CDR3 region is CATGVGEVAFF. CDR3 DNA: TGTGCCACCGGTGTCGGGGAGGTAGCTTTCTTT. The V and J genes are TRBV10-3 and TRBJ1-1; the D is unclear. This CDR3 has 11 amino acids. Germline V CDR1 and CDR2: ENHRY, SYGVKD. V lost 10 bases, J lost 10 bases, and 16 bases lay in between.

This clone was detected ten times or more. Other DNA sequences within the sample encode an identical CDR3. V usage is TRBV30 and J usage is TRBJ1-3, with D hard to call. This CDR3 has 14 residues. Germline assignment: CDR1 GTSNPN and CDR2 SVGIG (reference sequence). V was pared by 0 bases and J by 3 bases, with 9 bases between. The CDR3 bases are TGTGCCTGGAGTGTAATCCGGGGTGGAAACACCATATATTTT. It specifies CAWSVIRGGNTIYF.

J is TRBJ2-3 and V is TRBV2; D is possibly TRBD1 or TRBD2 (5 bases each). V shed 4 bases and J shed 3 bases, with 14 bases lying between them. CDR1 is SNHLY and CDR2 is FYNNEI in the germline V gene. The CDR3 is 15 residues long. DNA for the CDR3: TGTGCCAGCAGTGGTCCCGGGGCCGAGACAGATACGCAGTATTTT. Residues: CASSGPGAETDTQYF.

This chain connects TRBV11-2 to TRBJ1-1; 10 bases line up with TRBD1. The V segment lost 5 bases and the J segment 4 bases; nucleotides outside the gene matches: 10. Germline CDR1 reads SGHAT; CDR2 reads FQNNGV. The CDR3 has 16 amino acids. CDR3 sequence reads: CASSKTGGRGSTEAFF. CDR3 nucleotide sequence: TGTGCCAGCAGCAAGACAGGGGGCAGAGGGAGCACTGAAGCTTTCTTT.

The chain employs TRBV11-2 and TRBJ2-1; 10 nucleotides align to TRBD2. Losses at the gene ends were 0 bases for V and 10 bases for J; bases not matched to a gene: 9. The CDR3 contains 16 residues. Germline loops: CDR1 SGHAT, CDR2 FQNNGV. The CDR3 DNA follows: TGTGCCAGCAGCTTAGATCTCCTAGCGGGGGCAAGGGAGCAGTTCTTC. It yields the protein CASSLDLLAGAREQFF.

This rearrangement joins TRBV28 to TRBJ2-7; no clear D gene. Germline assignment: CDR1 MDHEN and CDR2 SYDVKM. Trimming left V 7 bases short and J 1 base short, with 11 bases between. This CDR3 is built from 13 residues. CDR3 DNA sequence: TGTGCCAGCATACACGGCTCTTCCTACGAGCAGTACTTC. This codes for CASIHGSSYEQYF.

This sequence joins TRBV4-3 and TRBJ2-1; D is unresolved. V lost 1 base, J lost 12 bases, and 13 bases lay in between. The CDR3 runs to 13 residues. CDR1 is LGHNA, CDR2 YSLEER, per germline. DNA for the CDR3: TGCGCCAGCAGCCAAGCCCTTCAGTTGACGCAGTTCTTC. This translates into CASSQALQLTQFF.

This chain links TRBV5-4 with TRBJ2-2; a weak D match, TRBD2 (5 bases). The germline V gene has CDR1 SGHNT and CDR2 YYREEE (reference sequence). Trimming stripped 3 bases from V and 1 base from J, with 10 bases between. The CDR3 spans 15 residues. CDR3 sequence: CASSSAGGNTGELFF. The CDR3 region has the DNA TGTGCCAGCAGCTCCGCCGGAGGGAACACCGGGGAGCTGTTTTTT.

This clone was seen a few times. The rearrangement uses TRBV10-1 and TRBJ2-7; D remains ambiguous. The CDR3 consists of 12 residues. Germline V lookup: CDR1 WNHNN, CDR2 SYGVQD (reference sequence). Trimming took off 5 bases at V and 2 bases at J, with 7 bases between the two ends. The CDR3 region has the DNA TGCGCCAGCAGTTCCTCACCCTACGAGCAGTACTTC. It yields the protein CASSSSPYEQYF.

V and J are TRBV4-3 and TRBJ2-3; D gene uncertain. The V gene lost 4 bases and the J gene lost 5 bases, with 7 bases spanning the gap. CDR3 length: 12 residues. Germline assignment: CDR1 LGHNA and CDR2 YSLEER. CDR3 protein: CASSPTGDTQYF. CDR3 nucleotide sequence: TGCGCCAGCAGCCCCACGGGAGATACGCAGTATTTT.

The genes are TRBV5-6 and TRBJ1-5; D remains unclear. The germline CDR1 and CDR2 sequences are SGHDT and YYEEEE. The CDR3 loop spans 15 amino acids. V lost 2 bases, J lost 7 bases, and 16 bases lay in between. CDR3 nucleotide sequence: TGTGCCAGCAGCTTCTTTGAGACCTGGCAGCAGCCCCAGCATTTT. Encoded protein: CASSFFETWQQPQHF.

This sequence joins TRBV6-1 and TRBJ2-7, with 8 nucleotides matching TRBD2. The CDR3 is 15 residues long. Looked up from germline, CDR1 is MNHNS and CDR2 is SASEGT. V trimming: 6 bases; J trimming: 3 bases; junction bases outside the gene matches: 10. The CDR3 region is CASSWVSGMYYEQYF. The CDR3 region has the DNA TGTGCCAGCAGCTGGGTTAGCGGGATGTACTACGAGCAGTACTTC.